The 12 T cell receptor beta chains below were found in one sample sequenced in a study of radiation and T cells in renal cell carcinoma. Clones were sequenced by immunoSEQ multiplex PCR, and TCRdb holds only the in-frame ones, with some missing. This table has 150,000 to 200,000 clones, approximately 90% appearing once. This sample's time point: blood 4 weeks post-SBRT, at nephrectomy. Treatment noted: 15 Gy SBRT to primary tumor, nephrectomy 4 weeks later. The material was blood, obtained from a patient whose treatment included radiotherapy and nephrectomy. The receptors come from a woman in her 50s with renal cell carcinoma.

This chain links TRBV18 with TRBJ2-5, with D maybe TRBD2 (5 bases). V was shortened by 2 bases and J by 4 bases, with 8 bases between the two germline ends. CDR1 KGHSH and CDR2 LQKENI come from the germline V gene. CDR3 length: 13 residues. CDR3 in amino acids: CASSPREGETQYF. In DNA form, the CDR3 reads TGTGCCAGCTCACCAAGAGAGGGAGAGACCCAGTACTTC.

In this sample, this clone turned up a few times. One end of the junction is discordant with germline, which a read error may explain. The gene calls are TRBV9 and TRBJ1-2; the D gene is possibly TRBD1 (5 bases). CDR1 SGDLS and CDR2 YYNGEE come from the germline V gene. The CDR3 has 12 amino acids. The CDR3 DNA sequence: TGTGCCAGCAGCGTAGACCGGGGCCGGCCCAACTTC. It specifies CASSVDRGRPNF.

The chain combines TRBV7-2 with TRBJ1-2; D might be TRBD1 (5 bases). This CDR3 is 14 amino acids long. Between the trimmed V and J ends, which lost 2 bases and 3 bases, there was a span of 10 bases. Germline V CDR1 and CDR2: SGHTA, FQGNSA. The CDR3 here is CASSLSWGDYGYTF. CDR3 coding DNA: TGTGCCAGCAGCTTAAGTTGGGGGGACTATGGCTACACCTTC.

The chain recombines TRBV4-1 with TRBJ2-1; TRBD2 matches 7 bases. CDR1 is MGHRA and CDR2 is YSYEKL in the germline V gene. J gave up 4 bases and V 1 base, and 10 bases lay outside the gene matches. This CDR3 region has 17 residues. CDR3 protein: CASSQVNYRTRYNEQFF. The CDR3 region has the DNA TGCGCCAGCAGCCAAGTTAATTACCGGACTAGATACAATGAGCAGTTCTTC.

The chain combines TRBV9 with TRBJ2-7; no clear D. The CDR3 consists of 14 residues. CDR1 is SGDLS, CDR2 YYNGEE, per germline. V was trimmed by 5 bases and J by 6 bases, leaving 18 bases between them. CDR3 residues: CASSVEARTGEQYF. The CDR3 bases are TGTGCCAGCAGTGTCGAGGCCAGGACGGGCGAGCAGTACTTC.

Only one count was recorded for this clone. The chain joins TRBV5-4 to TRBJ2-3; 10 positions match TRBD2. This CDR3 contains 16 residues. After removal of 2 bases from V and 1 base from J, the junction contained 4 bases not matched to a gene. Germline loops: CDR1 SGHNT, CDR2 YYREEE (reference sequence). CDR3 sequence (DNA): TGTGCCAGCAGCTTCGGGCTAGCGGGGGGCACAGATACGCAGTATTTT. Its protein product is CASSFGLAGGTDTQYF.

The chain combines TRBV19 with TRBJ2-7, with D possibly TRBD2 on 6 matching bases. With 3 bases removed from V and 5 bases from J, the gap between germline ends came to 20 bases. CDR3 length: 16 amino acids. Germline V gene data show CDR1 as LNHDA and CDR2 as SQIVND (reference sequence). The CDR3 region has the DNA TGTGCCAGTAGTATTGGGGGGTTCAGGAGCTTTCACGAGCAGTACTTC. Translated: CASSIGGFRSFHEQYF.

This clone was observed a few times. The genes are TRBV7-3 and TRBJ1-3; D remains unclear. This CDR3 comprises 15 residues. Trimming removed 4 bases from V and 1 base from J, with 11 bases in between. CDR1 and CDR2 (germline): SGHTA, FQGTGA. This CDR3 reads CASSSLASSGNTIYF. CDR3 bases: TGTGCCAGCAGCTCCTTGGCTTCTTCTGGAAACACCATATATTTT.

In its sample, this clone was seen a few times. DNA of the CDR3: TGTGCCAGCAGCTTAGCGTCCGTGGCAGCTAGCAATCAGCCCCAGCATTTT. It codes for CASSLASVAASNQPQHF. V gene TRBV7-9 combines with J gene TRBJ1-5; D ambiguous. CDR1 and CDR2 from the germline V gene are SEHNR and FQNEAQ (reference sequence). CDR3 size: 17 residues. V was clipped by 0 bases and J by 0 bases, with 12 bases between them. The full variable domain, with the rest looked up from reference TRBV7-9 and TRBJ1-5, is DTGVSQNPRHKITKRGQNVTFRCDPISEHNRLYWYRQTLGQGPEFLTYFQNEAQLEKSRLLSDRFSAERPKGSFSTLEIQRTEQGDSAMYLCASSLASVAASNQPQHFGDGTRLSIL.

The CDR3 is CASRASGNTIYF. The CDR3 bases are TGTGCCAGCAGAGCCTCTGGAAACACCATATATTTT. This rearrangement joins TRBV6-5 to TRBJ1-3; D not resolved. Germline V lookup: CDR1 MNHEY, CDR2 SVGAGI. The V gene lost 6 bases and the J gene lost 0 bases, with 3 bases spanning the gap. CDR3 length: 12 amino acids.

The chain recombines TRBV6-1 with TRBJ1-4; D not certain. CDR1 is MNHNS, CDR2 SASEGT, per germline. Between the trimmed V and J ends, which lost 3 bases and 2 bases, there was a span of 7 bases. The CDR3 sequence is 14 residues long. As DNA, the CDR3 is TGTGCCAGCAGTGATATGTGGACTAATGAAAAACTGTTTTTT. Amino acid sequence: CASSDMWTNEKLFF.

This clone was recorded once. V gene TRBV6-5 combines with J gene TRBJ1-1, with a weak D call TRBD1 (5 bases). The CDR3 has 16 residues. Germline assignment: CDR1 MNHEY and CDR2 SVGAGI. Trimming took off 0 bases at V and 1 base at J, with 12 bases between the two ends. DNA of the CDR3: TGTGCCAGCAGTTACTCGAGGGGAAAGGGGAACACTGAAGCTTTCTTT. This codes for CASSYSRGKGNTEAFF.